This is a list of T cell receptor beta chains from one sample in a study of OX40 agonist ivuxolimab in advanced cancers. The data were produced by immunoSEQ multiplex PCR, yet TCRdb's version contains in-frame clones alone and is incomplete. The sample records around 72,000 clones, approximately 80% being singletons. Sample: CD4+ or CD8+ T cells sorted from blood, taken in a trial of the OX40 agonist ivuxolimab. These receptors were collected from an adult with an advanced solid tumor such as melanoma, head and neck, liver or kidney cancer. Both conserved end residues are part of each CDR3. A D gene is named only where the DNA matches it firmly. Clone size is not always given. Where it is, it says once, few, many or a class for expanded clones.

cdr3_nt | cdr3_aa | j_call | d_call | v_call | clone_size
TGCAGTGCCCCCGGCCAAGGTGGCTACACCTTC | CSAPGQGGYTF | TRBJ1-2 | - | TRBV20-1 | many
TGTGCCAGCAGCTCCCGGGCAGAATGGTATGGCTACACCTTC | CASSSRAEWYGYTF | TRBJ1-2 | - | TRBV7-3 | -
TGTGCCAGCAGCTTAGCTGGGGGAAATGAAGCTTTCTTT | CASSLAGGNEAFF | TRBJ1-1 | - | TRBV7-2 | -
TGTGCCAGCAGCCCCGGACAGGCCTCTGCTGGAAACACCATATATTTT | CASSPGQASAGNTIYF | TRBJ1-3 | TRBD1 | TRBV4-2 | -
TGCGCCACCTCCGCTACCGGTACTAGGCAAGAGACCCAGTACTTC | CATSATGTRQETQYF | TRBJ2-5 | - | TRBV5-1 | -
TGTGCCAGCAGTGAAATCAGCTACTATGGCTACACCTTC | CASSEISYYGYTF | TRBJ1-2 | - | TRBV6-1 | few
TGTGCCAGCAGTGAATTGGGGGACACCGGGACAGGGTCTGGCTACACCTTC | CASSELGDTGTGSGYTF | TRBJ1-2 | TRBD1 | TRBV25-1 | -
TGTGCCAGTAGTATGAGACAGCAAGAGACCCAGTACTTC | CASSMRQQETQYF | TRBJ2-5 | - | TRBV19 | -
TGTGCCAGCAGCTTGGAACCAGGGGGTGATGGCTACGAGCAGTACTTC | CASSLEPGGDGYEQYF | TRBJ2-7 | TRBD1 | TRBV4-2 | many
TGTGCCAGCCGGGACCAGGTGCTCCTTAATGAAAAACTGTTTTTT | CASRDQVLLNEKLFF | TRBJ1-4 | - | TRBV2 | -
TGCAGCGGGGACTTCGGGGGGACAGATACGCAGTATTTT | CSGDFGGTDTQYF | TRBJ2-3 | TRBD2 | TRBV29-1 | -
TGCGCCAGCAGTGAAGCGGGACCGGTGAACACCGGGGAGCTGTTTTTT | CASSEAGPVNTGELFF | TRBJ2-2 | TRBD2 | TRBV10-2 | -
TGTGCCAGCAGCTTGGACGGGACAGGGGGCGGCACCGGGGAGCTGTTTTTT | CASSLDGTGGGTGELFF | TRBJ2-2 | TRBD1 | TRBV5-5 | -
TGTGCCAGCAGTGAAGTCACAGGGTCACATTCACCCCTCCACTTT | CASSEVTGSHSPLHF | TRBJ1-6 | - | TRBV6-1 | -
TGTGCCAGCAGTGAGCAGCGGGGCGGACAAGAGACCCAGTACTTC | CASSEQRGGQETQYF | TRBJ2-5 | TRBD2 | TRBV28 | -
TGTGCCAGCAGTCCACTGGGCTCTTTGAACACTGAAGCTTTCTTT | CASSPLGSLNTEAFF | TRBJ1-1 | - | TRBV27 | once
TGTGCCAGCAGTTTCGGTCGCCAGGGAAGCAATCAGCCCCAGCATTTT | CASSFGRQGSNQPQHF | TRBJ1-5 | - | TRBV28 | -
TGTGCCAGCAGCTCCGGACAGGGATACACCGGGGAGCTGTTTTTT | CASSSGQGYTGELFF | TRBJ2-2 | TRBD1 | TRBV7-3 | -
TGTGCCAGCAGGACGAAAGGACAGGGGGTTGTCAATGAGCAGTTCTTC | CASRTKGQGVVNEQFF | TRBJ2-1 | TRBD1 | TRBV27 | -
TGTGCCAGCAGTACCGGGCCATATCACTATGGCTACACCTTC | CASSTGPYHYGYTF | TRBJ1-2 | - | TRBV28 | -
TGTGCCAGCAGCTTGGCCGGGACAGGTAATGGCGAGCAGTACTTC | CASSLAGTGNGEQYF | TRBJ2-7 | TRBD1 | TRBV7-2 | -
TGTGCCACGGGTCCGGCTCGGGGGCCTTCCTACAATGAGCAGTTCTTC | CATGPARGPSYNEQFF | TRBJ2-1 | - | TRBV10-3 | -
TGTGCCAGCAGTACTCGAGGAGAGATGGGGGAGCAGTTCTTC | CASSTRGEMGEQFF | TRBJ2-1 | - | TRBV2 | once
TGTGCCAGCAGCCCGGGCCGGACTAGCTTTGCAGATACGCAGTATTTT | CASSPGRTSFADTQYF | TRBJ2-3 | TRBD2 | TRBV7-3 | few
TGCGCCAGCAGCCTGGAACGGCAGGCTCAAGAGACCCAGTACTTC | CASSLERQAQETQYF | TRBJ2-5 | - | TRBV5-1 | -
TGTGCCAGCAGCTTATCGCCAGGGAAGACCCAGTACTTC | CASSLSPGKTQYF | TRBJ2-5 | - | TRBV7-3 | -
TGTGCCAGCAGCCGGGACAGGGACTGGGGCACTGAAGCTTTCTTT | CASSRDRDWGTEAFF | TRBJ1-1 | TRBD1 | TRBV4-2 | -
TGTGCCAGCTCGCAGGGGTCGGAGCAGTACTTC | CASSQGSEQYF | TRBJ2-7 | - | TRBV18 | once
TGTGCCAGCGCCCCCGGGGTCCCGTTCGCGAACACCGGGGAGCTGTTTTTT | CASAPGVPFANTGELFF | TRBJ2-2 | - | TRBV7-2 | -
TGTGCCAGCTGTACGGACTCGAACACCGGGGAGCTGTTTTTT | CASCTDSNTGELFF | TRBJ2-2 | - | TRBV2 | -
TGTGCCAGCAGCAGGGTGAACACTGAAGCTTTCTTT | CASSRVNTEAFF | TRBJ1-1 | - | TRBV6-1 | once
TGTGCCAGTAGTATCGGGGGTCACTATAATTCACCCCTCCACTTT | CASSIGGHYNSPLHF | TRBJ1-6 | - | TRBV19 | few
TGTGCCAGCAGCTTAGGGGGGGGCGGAGGGTACACTGAAGCTTTCTTT | CASSLGGGGGYTEAFF | TRBJ1-1 | - | TRBV7-2 | -
TGTGCCAGCAGCTTAGTAAGGGGTGGCGAAAAACTGTTTTTT | CASSLVRGGEKLFF | TRBJ1-4 | - | TRBV7-2 | -
TGCAGCGTTAGGTCGTCCGGCCCCTCCTACGAGCAGTACTTC | CSVRSSGPSYEQYF | TRBJ2-7 | - | TRBV29-1 | -
TGTGCCAGTAGTGTGACTAGCGACCAAGAGACCCAGTACTTC | CASSVTSDQETQYF | TRBJ2-5 | TRBD2 | TRBV19 | -